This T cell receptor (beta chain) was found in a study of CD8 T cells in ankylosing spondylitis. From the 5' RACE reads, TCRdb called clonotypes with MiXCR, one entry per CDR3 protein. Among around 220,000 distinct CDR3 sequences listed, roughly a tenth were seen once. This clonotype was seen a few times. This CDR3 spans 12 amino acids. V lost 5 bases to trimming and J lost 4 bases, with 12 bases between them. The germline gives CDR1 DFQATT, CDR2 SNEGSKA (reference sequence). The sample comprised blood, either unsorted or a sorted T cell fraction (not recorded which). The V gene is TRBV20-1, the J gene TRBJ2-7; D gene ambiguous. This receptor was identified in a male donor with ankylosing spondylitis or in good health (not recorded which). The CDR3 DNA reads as TGCAGTGCTCAGCCCGATGCGTACGAGCAGTACTTC. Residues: CSAQPDAYEQYF.